This TCR delta chain was sequenced in a study of γδ T cells in repeated Plasmodium falciparum infection. Flow sorting of PBMC yielded separate Vgamma9/Vdelta2+ and Vdelta2-negative gammadelta T cell populations for bulk repertoire analysis. This clone has a count of ten or more. This same CDR3 is encoded by further DNA sequences in the sample. CDR3 length equals 24 residues. Germline CDR1 and CDR2: TSWWSYY and QGS. V shed 0 bases and J 1 base; nucleotides not matched to a gene: 28. TCRdb re-processed the multiplex PCR reads using CATT. This table holds about 51,000 delta-chain clones, around 2% found once.

The receptor comes from a pool of human donors (malaria-infected and uninfected, not separated). The chain joins TRDV1 to TRDJ1, with TRDD3 matching 8 bases. Sequencing was carried out using gamma-delta T cells from blood. CDR3 bases: TGTGCTCTTGGGGAACTCCGATCCTACGACGCCGTACTGGGGGCTATTCCTTTCACCGATAAACTCATCTTT. Translation gives CALGELRSYDAVLGAIPFTDKLIF.